This TCR beta chain was captured in a study of response to subunit inactivated influenza vaccine. Study-wide findings and caveats: Authors suggested each seasonal influenza vaccination recruits few new T cells.

This CDR3 has 15 residues. Germline V lookup: CDR1 SGHNT, CDR2 YYREEE (reference sequence). Trimming cost V 4 bases and J 2 bases, with 15 bases left between them. This clonotype has more than one count but fewer than ten. As yet, its antigen is unknown. TCRdb reanalysed the RT-PCR reads using MiXCR and keeps one entry per CDR3 protein. The repertoire consists of hundreds of thousands of distinct CDR3 sequences, with 25% occurring once and the leading ten covering around 2%. This sequence originates from a man aged 45 to 65 who received an inactivated influenza vaccine. The rearrangement joins TRBV5-4 to TRBJ1-1; the D gene is possibly TRBD1 (6 bases). Sequenced here: CD4+ T cells sorted from PBMCs, sampled 5 days after vaccination. The CDR3 nucleotides are TGTGCCAGCAGCATCTCCGGGACAAGTAACACTGAAGCTTTCTTT. Protein sequence: CASSISGTSNTEAFF.